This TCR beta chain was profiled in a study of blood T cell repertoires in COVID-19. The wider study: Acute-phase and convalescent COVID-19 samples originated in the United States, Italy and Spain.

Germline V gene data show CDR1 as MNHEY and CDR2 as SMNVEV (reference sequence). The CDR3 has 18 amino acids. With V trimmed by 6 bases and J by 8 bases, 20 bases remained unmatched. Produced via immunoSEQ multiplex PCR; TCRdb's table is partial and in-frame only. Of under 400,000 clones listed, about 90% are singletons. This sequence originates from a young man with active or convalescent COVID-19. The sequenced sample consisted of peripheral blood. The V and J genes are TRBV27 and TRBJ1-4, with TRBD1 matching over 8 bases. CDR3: CASSLYRTGRLVPEKLFF. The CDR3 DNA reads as TGTGCCAGCAGCCTTTACCGGACAGGGAGATTAGTCCCAGAAAAACTGTTTTTT.